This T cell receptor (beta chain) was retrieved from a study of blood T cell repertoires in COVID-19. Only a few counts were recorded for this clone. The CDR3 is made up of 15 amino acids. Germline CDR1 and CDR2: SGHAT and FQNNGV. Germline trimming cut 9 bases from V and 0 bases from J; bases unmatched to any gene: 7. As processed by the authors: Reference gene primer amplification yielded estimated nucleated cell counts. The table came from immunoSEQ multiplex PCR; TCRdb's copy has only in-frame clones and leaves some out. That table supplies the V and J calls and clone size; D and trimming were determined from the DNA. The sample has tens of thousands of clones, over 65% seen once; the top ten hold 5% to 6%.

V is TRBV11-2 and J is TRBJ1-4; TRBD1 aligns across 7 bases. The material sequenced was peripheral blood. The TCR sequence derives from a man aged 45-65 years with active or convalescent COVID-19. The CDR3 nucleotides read TGTGCCAGTACGGGACAGCAAACAACTAATGAAAAACTGTTTTTT. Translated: CASTGQQTTNEKLFF.